The clone carrying this TCR beta chain appeared many times. Antigen unknown. The CDR3 length is 15 residues. Germline trimming cut 4 bases from V and 3 bases from J; bases unmatched to any gene: 3. Germline lookup yields CDR1 LGHDT and CDR2 YNNKEL (reference sequence). The data stem from a study of metastatic and nonmetastatic thyroid tumors. Study at large: For malignant and benign thyroid patients, tumor or nodule tissue and blood were the sources whose repertoires were compared. Study-level results: In both blood and tumor samples, TCR beta diversity was reported significantly higher for malignant than benign nodules.

Through MiXCR, TCRdb re-clonotyped the PCR reads. The profile shows 35,000 to 50,000 clones, around 20% of them singletons. All patients were untreated before thyroid surgery. The chain joins TRBV3-1 to TRBJ2-2, with 9 nucleotides matching TRBD1. The receptor comes from a female donor with papillary thyroid cancer or a benign thyroid nodule (not recorded which). Some clones in this sample may be carry-over from other donors' samples. The sequenced sample consisted of blood. The CDR3 region is CASSPGDRDTGELFF. As DNA, the CDR3 is TGTGCCAGCAGCCCCGGGGACAGGGACACCGGGGAGCTGTTTTTT.